The T cell receptor (beta chain) described here comes from a study of OX40 agonist ivuxolimab in advanced cancers. Study-level points and caveats: The study found that CD8+ T cells averaged more expanded clones than CD4+. Some nonresponders additionally presented with little normalized T-cell clonal expansion.

A single count supports this clone. Its antigen is as yet unknown. Profiling relied on immunoSEQ multiplex PCR, and the TCRdb table lists in-frame clones only, not all of them. This table has under 50,000 clones, 80% to 90% appearing once. The V and J ends lost 3 bases and 4 bases, in that order; junction bases with no gene match: 9. This CDR3 spans 16 amino acids. The germline CDR1 and CDR2 sequences are SGHNT and YYREEE (reference sequence). This TCR came from an adult with an advanced solid tumor such as melanoma, head and neck, liver or kidney cancer. Sample: CD4+ or CD8+ T cells sorted from blood, taken in a trial of the OX40 agonist ivuxolimab. This chain joins TRBV5-4 and TRBJ2-7; 11 bases line up with TRBD2. As DNA, the CDR3 is TGTGCCAGCAGCTCATCCACTAGCGGGGGCTGGTACGAGCAGTACTTC. Protein product: CASSSSTSGGWYEQYF.